The next 11 T cell receptor beta chains were all read from a single sample in a study of T cells in Graves' hyperthyroidism and ophthalmopathy. The CDR3 regions of TCR beta were amplified from RNA transcripts. Initially, a first-round RT-PCR of the TCR CDR3 employed the HTBI primer set. TCRdb ran MiXCR on the multiplex PCR reads and lists one entry per CDR3 protein. This table has around 610,000 distinct CDR3 sequences, approximately 14% appearing once. Sequences were obtained from blood. These receptors all stem from a woman aged 40 to 50 with Graves' ophthalmopathy.

This clonotype was detected many times. The V gene is TRBV11-2, the J gene TRBJ2-5; D could derive from TRBD1 or TRBD2 (5 bases each). This CDR3 has 17 residues. V dropped 6 bases and J dropped 3 bases, with 23 bases sitting between them. The germline CDR1 and CDR2 sequences are SGHAT and FQNNGV. The CDR3 spells CASSREPGAHAKETQYF. The DNA of the CDR3 is TGTGCCAGCAGTCGGGAACCCGGGGCCCATGCAAAAGAGACCCAGTACTTC.

This clonotype was detected ten times or more. The J gene is TRBJ2-1, the V gene TRBV20-1; 14 bases match TRBD2. Germline values: CDR1 DFQATT, CDR2 SNEGSKA (reference sequence). The length of the CDR3 is 15 residues. V shed 5 bases, J shed 5 bases, and the junction held 5 bases outside the gene matches. DNA of the CDR3: TGCAGTGCTGAGGGGACTAGCGGGAGAAACAATGAGCAGTTCTTC. Amino acids: CSAEGTSGRNNEQFF.

This sequence joins TRBV2 and TRBJ2-2; TRBD1 or TRBD2 may be the D gene (5 bases each). V was pared by 6 bases and J by 0 bases, with 17 bases between. CDR1 and CDR2 from the germline V gene are SNHLY and FYNNEI. This CDR3 spans 17 amino acids. CDR3 protein: CASSRGVGTSNTGELFF. CDR3 nucleotides: TGTGCCAGCAGCCGAGGGGTAGGGACCTCGAACACCGGGGAGCTGTTTTTT.

The gene calls are TRBV18 and TRBJ1-1; no definite D call. V was shortened by 0 bases and J by 0 bases, with 17 bases between the two germline ends. The CDR3 is 18 residues long. From germline, CDR1 is KGHSH and CDR2 LQKENI. CDR3 region: CASSPPFERVYMNTEAFF. CDR3 sequence (DNA): TGTGCCAGCTCACCACCCTTTGAGAGGGTTTACATGAACACTGAAGCTTTCTTT.

The table lists this clonotype with many counts. A read error may explain this, as a much larger clone is one base away. The V call is TRBV28, the J call TRBJ1-2, with D hard to call. Germline V gives CDR1 MDHEN, CDR2 SYDVKM. This CDR3 contains 12 residues. With 3 bases removed from V and 2 bases from J, the gap between germline ends came to 4 bases. The chain's CDR3 is CASSFENYGYTF. The CDR3 DNA follows: TGTGCCAGCAGTTTCGAAAACTATGGCTACACCTTC.

This sequence joins TRBV18 and TRBJ2-7; 12 bases map to TRBD1. J gave up 6 bases and V 6 bases, and 6 bases lay outside the gene matches. The CDR3 length is 14 residues. Germline CDR1 reads KGHSH; CDR2 reads LQKENI. CDR3 residues: CASSPGQGAVEQYF. The CDR3 DNA reads as TGTGCCAGCTCGCCGGGACAGGGGGCTGTCGAGCAGTACTTC. Together with reference TRBV18 and TRBJ2-7, the CDR3 gives the full variable domain: NAGVMQNPRHLVRRRGQEARLRCSPMKGHSHVYWYRQLPEEGLKFMVYLQKENIIDESGMPKERFSAEFPKEGPSILRIQQVVRGDSAAYFCASSPGQGAVEQYFGPGTRLTVT.

This clonotype was counted at least ten times. The chain joins TRBV29-1 to TRBJ2-7; TRBD2 aligns across 7 bases. The CDR3 has 13 residues. The germline CDR1 and CDR2 sequences are SQVTM and ANQGSEA. Trimming removed 4 bases from V and 3 bases from J; junction bases left unmatched: 6. The CDR3 loop reads CSVALGRFYEQYF. In nucleotides, the CDR3 is TGCAGCGTTGCGCTCGGGAGGTTCTACGAGCAGTACTTC.

Ten or more counts support this clonotype. The chain has TRBV29-1 and TRBJ2-5; TRBD2 matches 7 bases. This CDR3 has 11 amino acids. The junction had 9 bases not matched to a gene; V was cut back by 5 bases and J by 12 bases. Germline lookup yields CDR1 SQVTM and CDR2 ANQGSEA. CDR3 region: CSVYTSELKYF. The CDR3 bases are TGCAGCGTTTACACTAGCGAGCTAAAGTACTTC.

This clonotype occurred many times. The rearrangement uses TRBV27 and TRBJ2-7; D tentatively reads TRBD1 or TRBD2 (5 bases each). Germline loops: CDR1 MNHEY, CDR2 SMNVEV (reference sequence). Trimming took off 5 bases at V and 6 bases at J, with 11 bases between the two ends. The CDR3 is made up of 12 amino acids. CDR3: CASSDFGGEQYF. CDR3 coding DNA: TGTGCCAGCAGTGATTTTGGGGGCGAGCAGTACTTC.

This clonotype was seen repeatedly, ten times or more. The chain recombines TRBV4-2 with TRBJ2-7; 7 positions agree with TRBD1. CDR1 LGHNA and CDR2 YNFKEQ come from the germline V gene. This CDR3 has 14 amino acids. Trimming took 0 bases from V and 4 from J; bases not matched to a gene: 3. CDR3: CASSQEDRPYEQYF. The CDR3 DNA sequence: TGTGCCAGCAGCCAAGAGGACAGGCCTTACGAGCAGTACTTC.

This clonotype occurred once. CDR3 DNA: TGTGCCACCAGCAGAGATCAGGGCGCGGGTTTAGGCTACACCTTC. Translation: CATSRDQGAGLGYTF. The chain links TRBV15 to TRBJ1-2; tentative D call: TRBD1 (5 bases). The CDR3 spans 15 residues. V was pared by 0 bases and J by 8 bases, with 16 bases between. Germline V lookup: CDR1 LNHNV, CDR2 YYDKDF (reference sequence).